This T cell receptor (beta chain) was recorded in a study of shared clonotypes between healthy human individuals. Profiling relied on immunoSEQ multiplex PCR, and the TCRdb table lists in-frame clones only, not all of them. Of 2,500,000 or so clones in the sample, roughly 93% are singletons; the top ten hold roughly 0.39%. Losses at the gene ends were 3 bases for V and 7 bases for J; bases not matched to a gene: 6. This CDR3 is built from 15 residues. The germline V gene encodes CDR1 SNHLY and CDR2 FYNNEI. The chain combines TRBV2 with TRBJ2-1; 10 bases match TRBD2. The sequence was collected from a man between 18 and 35 years old in good health. Some clones in this sample may be carry-over from other donors' samples. The material sequenced was naive CD4+ T cells from PBMCs. Subset in this sample: CD45RA+ positively selected. CDR3 sequence: CASSEPSGSGNEQFF. The CDR3 nucleotides are TGTGCCAGCAGTGAGCCTAGCGGGAGTGGGAATGAGCAGTTCTTC. The full variable domain, its missing parts supplied by reference TRBV2 and TRBJ2-1, is EPEVTQTPSHQVTQMGQEVILRCVPISNHLYFYWYRQILGQKVEFLVSFYNNEISEKSEIFDDQFSVERPDGSNFTLKIRSTKLEDSAMYFCASSEPSGSGNEQFFGPGTRLTVL.